Listed here are 10 T cell receptor beta chains from one sample, sequenced in a study of T cells in Graves' hyperthyroidism and ophthalmopathy. RNA transcripts yielded amplified TCR beta CDR3 regions. The primer set for the first-round RT-PCR of the TCR CDR3 was HTBI. TCRdb passed the multiplex PCR reads through MiXCR, listing each CDR3 protein once. The sample has a few hundred thousand distinct CDR3 sequences; roughly an eighth are singletons. Sequences were obtained from blood. The receptor source for this set is a young woman with Graves' hyperthyroidism.

This clonotype was found many times. The chain recombines TRBV7-8 with TRBJ1-2, with D maybe TRBD1 (6 bases). CDR3 size: 15 residues. Trimming removed 4 bases from V and 3 bases from J, with 15 bases in between. CDR1 SGHVS and CDR2 FQNEAQ come from the germline V gene. The CDR3 nucleotides read TGTGCCAGCAGCTCGAGAGGGGGGTTGGACTATGGCTACACCTTC. Protein sequence: CASSSRGGLDYGYTF.

This clonotype was seen ten or more times. The chain links TRBV12-3 or TRBV12-4 to TRBJ2-1, with 8 nucleotides matching TRBD2. The CDR3 extends over 18 amino acids. The trim removed 2 bases at V and 6 bases at J, leaving 15 bases unmatched. The CDR3 coding sequence is TGTGCCAGCAGTTTAAGGAAGCGGGAGAGGAGTTGGGCCAATGAGCAGTTCTTC. This codes for CASSLRKRERSWANEQFF.

In DNA form, the CDR3 reads TGTGCCAGTAGTCAGACGGACTATGGCTACACCTTC. It yields the protein CASSQTDYGYTF. The chain is built from TRBV19 and TRBJ1-2; no clear D gene. Germline CDR1 reads LNHDA; CDR2 reads SQIVND (reference sequence). The CDR3 runs 12 residues. Between the trimmed V and J ends, which lost 5 bases and 3 bases, there was a span of 7 bases.

The DNA of the CDR3 is TGTGCCAGCAGCTCGACTAATACCTACGAGCAGTACTTC. Its translation: CASSSTNTYEQYF. The rearrangement links TRBV7-2 to TRBJ2-7; D is possibly TRBD2 (5 bases). Germline CDR1 is SGHTA and CDR2 is FQGNSA. Trimming cost V 4 bases and J 2 bases, with 9 bases left between them. The CDR3 covers 13 residues.

This clonotype was seen ten or more times. The CDR3 nucleotides are TGTGCCAGCACCGCACGAGGAGGACTGAACACCGGGGAGCTGTTTTTT. Residues: CASTARGGLNTGELFF. The rearrangement joins TRBV12-3 or TRBV12-4 to TRBJ2-2, with D possibly matching TRBD2 (5 bases). Between the trimmed V and J ends, which lost 7 bases and 1 base, there was a span of 16 bases. The CDR3 consists of 16 residues.

This clonotype came up many times. The chain employs TRBV28 and TRBJ2-7, with D perhaps being TRBD1 or TRBD2 (5 bases each). The V gene lost 5 bases and the J gene lost 5 bases, with 10 bases spanning the gap. The CDR3 sequence is 12 residues long. Germline CDR1 reads MDHEN; CDR2 reads SYDVKM. CDR3 region: CASSGDVNEQYF. Here the CDR3 DNA reads TGTGCCAGCAGTGGGGACGTCAACGAGCAGTACTTC.

There are many counts of this clonotype. This rearrangement joins TRBV5-1 to TRBJ1-4; 9 nucleotides match TRBD1. The CDR3 is made up of 14 amino acids. Trimming removed 4 bases from V and 7 bases from J; junction bases left unmatched: 5. Germline CDR1 reads SGHRS; CDR2 reads YFSETQ. The CDR3 DNA sequence: TGCGCCAGCAGCACCTCGGACAGGGGTGAAAAACTGTTTTTT. Residues: CASSTSDRGEKLFF.

This clonotype occurred a few times. With a much larger clone just one base away, this may be a read error. CDR3 DNA: TGTGCCAGCGGTCCTCCGGGACTAGCGGGATCCGATACGCAGTATTTT. It specifies CASGPPGLAGSDTQYF. V usage is TRBV6-1 and J usage is TRBJ2-3; 13 bases are shared with TRBD2. V lost 8 bases, J lost 6 bases, and 11 bases stayed unmatched. Germline V gives CDR1 MNHNS, CDR2 SASEGT. CDR3 length: 16 residues.

This clonotype was seen many times. The chain recombines TRBV12-3 or TRBV12-4 with TRBJ1-2, with 7 positions matching TRBD1. With V trimmed by 2 bases and J by 4 bases, 4 bases remained unmatched. The CDR3 totals 14 residues. The CDR3 DNA sequence: TGTGCCAGCAGTTTATTCGCAGGGGGCTATGGCTACACCTTC. This translates into CASSLFAGGYGYTF.

This clonotype was seen ten or more times. V and J are TRBV6-1 and TRBJ2-5; 15 bases fit TRBD2. The CDR3 spans 15 residues. Germline trimming cut 6 bases from V and 5 bases from J; bases unmatched to any gene: 4. Germline loops: CDR1 MNHNS, CDR2 SASEGT. The CDR3 protein is CASSYGLAGGETQYF. DNA of the CDR3: TGTGCCAGCAGCTACGGACTAGCGGGAGGGGAGACCCAGTACTTC.